Below are 25 T cell receptor beta chains sequenced from a single sample in a study of blood T cell repertoires in COVID-19. Here immunoSEQ multiplex PCR was the method, and the copy in TCRdb shows in-frame clones only, minus some. The sample shows about 220,000 clones, around 82% of them seen only once. Sequencing used PBMCs or T cells enriched from blood (not recorded which). These receptor sequences come from a woman in her forties or fifties who had been exposed to COVID-19.

The gene calls are TRBV4-3 and TRBJ2-7; possible D gene TRBD2, 5 bases. This CDR3 contains 13 residues. Trimming shortened V by 0 bases and J by 6 bases, and 9 bases separated the two germline ends. The germline gives CDR1 LGHNA, CDR2 YSLEER. CDR3 in DNA: TGCGCCAGCAGCCAAGAACGGCTAGCCGAGCAGTACTTC. Its protein product is CASSQERLAEQYF.

The V gene is TRBV5-1, the J gene TRBJ2-1, with D maybe TRBD2 (6 bases). Germline CDR1 SGHRS, CDR2 YFSETQ. V dropped 1 base and J dropped 7 bases, with 12 bases sitting between them. The CDR3 sequence is 14 residues long. The CDR3 here is CASSLNTGVNEQFF. The CDR3 region has the DNA TGCGCCAGCAGCTTGAACACGGGGGTAAATGAGCAGTTCTTC.

The chain employs TRBV9 and TRBJ2-5; TRBD2 matches 9 bases. CDR1 and CDR2 from the germline V gene are SGDLS and YYNGEE. V was clipped by 4 bases and J by 4 bases; unmatched bases: 11. The CDR3 totals 16 residues. As DNA, the CDR3 is TGTGCCAGCAGCCCCTCCAGCGGGGGGTTGGGAGAGACCCAGTACTTC. Residues: CASSPSSGGLGETQYF.

The gene calls are TRBV4-1 and TRBJ2-7, with no clear D. Germline-derived CDR1 and CDR2 are MGHRA and YSYEKL. The CDR3 has 13 amino acids. V was pared by 4 bases and J by 0 bases, with 7 bases between. The CDR3 protein is CASSLDTSYEQYF. The CDR3 nucleotides read TGCGCCAGCAGCCTTGACACCTCCTACGAGCAGTACTTC.

The chain joins TRBV19 to TRBJ1-1, with 11 bases fitting TRBD1. This CDR3 contains 16 residues. Germline-derived CDR1 and CDR2 are LNHDA and SQIVND (reference sequence). The junction had 6 bases not matched to a gene; V was cut back by 6 bases and J by 0 bases. CDR3 nucleotide sequence: TGTGCCAGTAGAAGGACAGGGGGCTTCATGAACACTGAAGCTTTCTTT. It encodes CASRRTGGFMNTEAFF. Full variable domain (rest looked up from reference TRBV19 and TRBJ1-1): DGGITQSPKYLFRKEGQNVTLSCEQNLNHDAMYWYRQDPGQGLRLIYYSQIVNDFQKGDIAEGYSVSREKKESFPLTVTSAQKNPTAFYLCASRRTGGFMNTEAFFGQGTRLTVV.

The V and J genes are TRBV29-1 and TRBJ2-3, with 9 bases aligning to TRBD1. This CDR3 is built from 16 residues. V trimming: 2 bases; J trimming: 4 bases; junction bases outside the gene matches: 10. The V gene's germline CDR1 is SQVTM and CDR2 ANQGSEA. In nucleotides, the CDR3 is TGCAGCGTTGAAACCCCGGGACAGGGCAGGCCAGATACGCAGTATTTT. This codes for CSVETPGQGRPDTQYF.

The J gene is TRBJ2-1, the V gene TRBV5-1, with D perhaps matching TRBD1 or TRBD2 (5 bases each). The CDR3 is 15 amino acids. V dropped 4 bases and J dropped 6 bases, with 17 bases sitting between them. Looked up from germline, CDR1 is SGHRS and CDR2 is YFSETQ. The CDR3 spells CASSLGDSTVNEQFF. The CDR3, as DNA: TGCGCCAGCAGCCTGGGAGACAGTACAGTCAATGAGCAGTTCTTC.

This clone was detected only once. V gene TRBV19 combines with J gene TRBJ1-3; D perhaps matches TRBD1 (5 bases). The CDR3 is made up of 14 amino acids. CDR1 and CDR2 from the germline V gene are LNHDA and SQIVND (reference sequence). CDR3 nucleotides: TGTGCTTCTGTAGGGGCTTACTCTGGAAACACCATATATTTT. Translation gives CASVGAYSGNTIYF.

The chain couples TRBV6-5 to TRBJ1-2; weak D call: TRBD1 (5 bases). The CDR3 extends over 13 amino acids. V lost 8 bases to trimming and J lost 5 bases, with 15 bases between them. Per the germline V gene, CDR1 is MNHEY and CDR2 is SVGAGI. CDR3 sequence reads: CASGSGAEYGYTF. The CDR3 DNA is TGTGCCAGCGGGTCTGGGGCAGAATATGGCTACACCTTC.

This clone showed up just once. The genes are TRBV4-3 and TRBJ1-1; tentatively, D is TRBD1 (5 bases). The CDR3 is 15 amino acids. Germline V gene sequence: CDR1 LGHNA, CDR2 YSLEER. V lost 2 bases and J 7 bases, leaving 17 bases between the germline ends. Here the CDR3 reads CASSQFRARSDEAFF. CDR3 in DNA: TGCGCCAGCAGCCAATTCAGGGCCAGGTCCGATGAAGCTTTCTTT.

The rearrangement links TRBV30 to TRBJ1-4; 7 bases agree with TRBD1. Germline values: CDR1 GTSNPN, CDR2 SVGIG (reference sequence). J gave up 5 bases and V 2 bases, and 5 bases lay outside the gene matches. The CDR3 sequence is 14 residues long. CDR3 nucleotides: TGTGCCTGGAGTTTGACAGGGCGGAATGAAAAACTGTTTTTT. Translated, it gives CAWSLTGRNEKLFF. The full variable domain, in which reference TRBV30 and TRBJ1-4 provide the parts outside the CDR3, is SQTIHQWPATLVQPVGSPLSLECTVEGTSNPNLYWYRQAAGRGLQLLFYSVGIGQISSEVPQNLSASRPQDRQFILSSKKLLLSDSGFYLCAWSLTGRNEKLFFGSGTQLSVL.

The rearrangement uses TRBV7-2 and TRBJ2-1; 9 bases fit TRBD2. The germline gives CDR1 SGHTA, CDR2 FQGNSA. With V trimmed by 4 bases and J by 8 bases, 12 bases remained unmatched. This CDR3 spans 16 amino acids. CDR3 bases: TGTGCCAGCAGCTCTCGGCGGGGGGGAAGAGAGGATGAGCAGTTCTTC. Amino acids: CASSSRRGGREDEQFF.

The rearrangement joins TRBV7-2 to TRBJ1-5; 9 bases are a match to TRBD1. Unmatched junction bases numbered 5, after V lost 5 bases and J lost 9 bases. Per germline, CDR1 SGHTA and CDR2 FQGNSA. The CDR3 sequence is 13 residues long. CDR3 amino acids: CASSGTGTRPQHF. The CDR3 DNA is TGTGCCAGCAGCGGGACAGGGACCCGGCCCCAGCATTTT.

This sequence joins TRBV19 and TRBJ2-2; 12 bases fit TRBD2. The germline CDR1 and CDR2 sequences are LNHDA and SQIVND (reference sequence). The CDR3 consists of 15 residues. Unmatched junction bases numbered 1, after V lost 4 bases and J lost 4 bases. CDR3: CASSRTSGATGELFF. The CDR3 DNA reads TGTGCCAGTAGTAGGACTAGCGGGGCCACCGGGGAGCTGTTTTTT.

This chain uses TRBV7-8 with TRBJ1-3; 7 nucleotides line up with TRBD1. V was pared by 6 bases and J by 1 base, with 6 bases of the junction left unmatched. This CDR3 has 15 residues. In germline, CDR1 is SGHVS, CDR2 FQNEAQ. The CDR3 region is CASSPDRFSGNTIYF. The CDR3 DNA follows: TGTGCCAGCAGTCCGGACAGGTTTTCTGGAAACACCATATATTTT.

This clone was counted between two and nine times. The chain employs TRBV5-4 and TRBJ2-3, with 7 bases fitting TRBD1. V gave up 2 bases and J gave up 3 bases; unmatched junction bases: 3. The length of the CDR3 is 14 residues. Germline-derived CDR1 and CDR2 are SGHNT and YYREEE (reference sequence). The CDR3 bases are TGTGCCAGCAGCTTAGGGGGCCGGACAGATACGCAGTATTTT. Its translation: CASSLGGRTDTQYF.

This clone was detected only once. CDR3 in DNA: TGTGCCAGTAGTCCCCGGACAGGGACGTACCAAGAGACCCAGTACTTC. Amino acids: CASSPRTGTYQETQYF. The rearrangement joins TRBV19 to TRBJ2-5; 8 positions agree with TRBD1. Looked up from germline, CDR1 is LNHDA and CDR2 is SQIVND (reference sequence). V shed 5 bases, J shed 0 bases, and the junction held 8 bases outside the gene matches. The CDR3 extends over 16 amino acids.

The J gene is TRBJ1-6, the V gene TRBV16; a possible D gene is TRBD1 (5 bases). Germline loops: CDR1 KGHSY, CDR2 FQNENV. CDR3 length: 14 residues. Between the trimmed V and J ends, which lost 4 bases and 6 bases, there was a span of 10 bases. In DNA form, the CDR3 reads TGTGCCAGCAGCCCCCAGGGTTTTAATTCACCCCTCCACTTT. Amino acid sequence: CASSPQGFNSPLHF.

The chain is built from TRBV10-3 and TRBJ1-1; no clear D gene. This CDR3 comprises 13 residues. Deletions cut 3 bases from V and 1 base from J, with 6 bases between. Per germline, CDR1 ENHRY and CDR2 SYGVKD. This CDR3 is CAISELTNTEAFF. DNA for the CDR3: TGTGCCATCAGTGAACTTACGAACACTGAAGCTTTCTTT.

The rearrangement uses TRBV5-1 and TRBJ1-3, with D possibly being TRBD1 (5 bases). This CDR3 has 15 amino acids. Germline CDR1 and CDR2: SGHRS and YFSETQ. V lost 3 bases to trimming and J lost 4 bases, with 14 bases between them. The CDR3 region is CASSSGGLGGNTIYF. In DNA form, the CDR3 reads TGCGCCAGCAGCTCGGGGGGATTAGGAGGAAACACCATATATTTT.

This clone was found a few times. This chain links TRBV11-2 with TRBJ2-3; D may be TRBD2 (5 bases). Germline V gene data show CDR1 as SGHAT and CDR2 as FQNNGV. The CDR3 is 14 residues long. V was cut by 1 base and J by 4 bases, with 9 bases left in between. The CDR3 loop is CASSLGLAADTQYF. For the CDR3, the DNA is TGTGCCAGCAGCTTAGGGCTAGCCGCAGATACGCAGTATTTT. Based on the CDR3 plus reference TRBV11-2 and TRBJ2-3, the full variable domain is EAGVAQSPRYKIIEKRQSVAFWCNPISGHATLYWYQQILGQGPKLLIQFQNNGVVDDSQLPKDRFSAERLKGVDSTLKIQPAKLEDSAVYLCASSLGLAADTQYFGPGTRLTVL.

The rearrangement joins TRBV5-1 to TRBJ2-6; D is unresolved. V was cut by 3 bases and J by 2 bases, with 12 bases left in between. Germline CDR1 is SGHRS and CDR2 is YFSETQ. The CDR3 loop spans 16 amino acids. CDR3 DNA sequence: TGCGCCAGCAGCTCCGTGGCCGTCCCTGGGGCCAACGTCCTGACTTTC. Encoded protein: CASSSVAVPGANVLTF.

The rearrangement links TRBV10-3 to TRBJ1-1; no clear D. Trimming left V 7 bases short and J 3 bases short, with 12 bases between. Germline V gives CDR1 ENHRY, CDR2 SYGVKD. CDR3 length: 13 amino acids. The DNA for the CDR3 is TGTGCCATCACCCTTGCCCGGGACACTGAAGCTTTCTTT. It yields the protein CAITLARDTEAFF.

The V call is TRBV9, the J call TRBJ2-1; perhaps TRBD2 as D (6 bases). Germline values: CDR1 SGDLS, CDR2 YYNGEE. With 0 bases removed from V and 0 bases from J, the gap between germline ends came to 13 bases. This CDR3 is 17 amino acids long. The CDR3 region is CASSVVPGTASYNEQFF. The CDR3 coding sequence is TGTGCCAGCAGCGTAGTTCCCGGGACTGCCTCCTACAATGAGCAGTTCTTC.

This clone was recorded once. The rearrangement links TRBV11-2 to TRBJ1-2, with TRBD1 identical over 8 bases. From germline, CDR1 is SGHAT and CDR2 FQNNGV. The CDR3 runs to 14 residues. V dropped 4 bases and J dropped 7; count of bases not matched to a gene: 8. The CDR3 region is CASSSLRGRGGYTF. The CDR3 nucleotides read TGTGCCAGCAGCTCGCTCAGGGGGCGCGGTGGCTACACCTTC.